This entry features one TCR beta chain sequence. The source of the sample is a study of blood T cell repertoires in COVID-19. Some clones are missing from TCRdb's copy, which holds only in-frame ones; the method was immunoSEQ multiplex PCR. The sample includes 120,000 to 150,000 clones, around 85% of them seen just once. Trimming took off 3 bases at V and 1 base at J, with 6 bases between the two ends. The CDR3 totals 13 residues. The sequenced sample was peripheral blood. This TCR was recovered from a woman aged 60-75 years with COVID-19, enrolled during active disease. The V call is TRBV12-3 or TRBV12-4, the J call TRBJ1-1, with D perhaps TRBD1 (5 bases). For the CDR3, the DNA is TGTGCCAGCAGTTTCCAGGGGAACACTGAAGCTTTCTTT. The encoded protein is CASSFQGNTEAFF.